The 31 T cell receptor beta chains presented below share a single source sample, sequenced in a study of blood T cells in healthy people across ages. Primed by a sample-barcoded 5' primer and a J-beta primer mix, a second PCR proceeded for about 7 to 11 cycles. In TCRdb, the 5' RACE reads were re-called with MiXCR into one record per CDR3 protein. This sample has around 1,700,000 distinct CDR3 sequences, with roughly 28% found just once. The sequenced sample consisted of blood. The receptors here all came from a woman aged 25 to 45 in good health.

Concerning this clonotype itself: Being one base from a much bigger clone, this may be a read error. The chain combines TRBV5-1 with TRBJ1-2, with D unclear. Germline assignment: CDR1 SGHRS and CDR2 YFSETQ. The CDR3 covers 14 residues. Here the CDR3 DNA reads TGCGCCGGCAGCTTGTCTACACCTAACTATGGCTACACCTTC. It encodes CAGSLSTPNYGYTF.

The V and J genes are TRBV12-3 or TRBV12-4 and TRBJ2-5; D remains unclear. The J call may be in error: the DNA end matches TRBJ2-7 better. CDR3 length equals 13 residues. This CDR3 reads CASSHAKSYEQYF. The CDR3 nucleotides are TGTGCCAGCAGTCACGCCAAGTCCTACGAGCAGTACTTC.

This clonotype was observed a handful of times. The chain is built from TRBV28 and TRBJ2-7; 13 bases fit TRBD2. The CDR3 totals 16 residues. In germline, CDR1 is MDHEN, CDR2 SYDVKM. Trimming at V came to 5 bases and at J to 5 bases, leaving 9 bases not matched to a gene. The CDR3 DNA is TGTGCCAGCAGTATACCGGGACTAGCGGGACTGAACGAGCAGTACTTC. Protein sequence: CASSIPGLAGLNEQYF. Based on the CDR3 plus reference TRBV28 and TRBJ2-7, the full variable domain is DVKVTQSSRYLVKRTGEKVFLECVQDMDHENMFWYRQDPGLGLRLIYFSYDVKMKEKGDIPEGYSVSREKKERFSLILESASTNQTSMYLCASSIPGLAGLNEQYFGPGTRLTVT.

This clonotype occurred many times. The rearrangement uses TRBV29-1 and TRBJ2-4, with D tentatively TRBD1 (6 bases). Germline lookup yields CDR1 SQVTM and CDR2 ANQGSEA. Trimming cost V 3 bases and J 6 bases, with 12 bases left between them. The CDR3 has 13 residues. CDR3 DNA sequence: TGCAGCGTTGACGAGGCAGGGGCAAACATTCAGTACTTC. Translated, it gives CSVDEAGANIQYF.

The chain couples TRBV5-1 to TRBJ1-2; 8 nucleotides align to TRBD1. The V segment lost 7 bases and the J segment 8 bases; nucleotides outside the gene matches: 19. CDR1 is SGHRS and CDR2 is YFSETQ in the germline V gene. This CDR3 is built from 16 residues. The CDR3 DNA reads TGCGCCAGCCGAAGTCTTTACGGACAGGGAGCGGGGGGCTACACCTTC. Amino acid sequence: CASRSLYGQGAGGYTF.

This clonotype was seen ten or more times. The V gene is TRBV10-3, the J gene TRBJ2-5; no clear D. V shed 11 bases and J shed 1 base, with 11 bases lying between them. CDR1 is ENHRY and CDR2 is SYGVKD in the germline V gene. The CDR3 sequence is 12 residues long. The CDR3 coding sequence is TGTGCCGTAGGCGACATCCAAGAGACCCAGTACTTC. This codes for CAVGDIQETQYF.

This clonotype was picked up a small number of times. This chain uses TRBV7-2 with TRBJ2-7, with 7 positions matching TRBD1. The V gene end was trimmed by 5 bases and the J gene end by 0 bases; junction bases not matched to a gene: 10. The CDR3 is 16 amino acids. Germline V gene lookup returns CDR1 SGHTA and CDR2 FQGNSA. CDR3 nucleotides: TGTGCCAGCAGCGAGATGGGACAGCTCCTCTCCTACGAGCAGTACTTC. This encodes CASSEMGQLLSYEQYF. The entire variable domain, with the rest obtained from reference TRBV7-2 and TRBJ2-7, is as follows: GAGVSQSPSNKVTEKGKDVELRCDPISGHTALYWYRQSLGQGLEFLIYFQGNSAPDKSGLPSDRFSAERTGGSVSTLTIQRTQQEDSAVYLCASSEMGQLLSYEQYFGPGTRLTVT.

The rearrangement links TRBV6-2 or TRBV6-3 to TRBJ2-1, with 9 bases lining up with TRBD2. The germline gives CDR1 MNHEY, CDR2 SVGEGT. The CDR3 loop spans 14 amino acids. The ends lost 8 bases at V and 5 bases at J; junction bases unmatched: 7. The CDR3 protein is CASAGGPLNNEQFF. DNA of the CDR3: TGTGCCAGCGCGGGAGGGCCATTAAACAATGAGCAGTTCTTC.

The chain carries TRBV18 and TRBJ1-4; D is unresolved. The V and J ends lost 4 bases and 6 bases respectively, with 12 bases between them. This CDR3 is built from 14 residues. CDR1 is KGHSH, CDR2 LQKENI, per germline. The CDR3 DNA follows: TGTGCCAGCTCACGCATTCCAGATGATGAAAAACTGTTTTTT. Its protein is CASSRIPDDEKLFF.

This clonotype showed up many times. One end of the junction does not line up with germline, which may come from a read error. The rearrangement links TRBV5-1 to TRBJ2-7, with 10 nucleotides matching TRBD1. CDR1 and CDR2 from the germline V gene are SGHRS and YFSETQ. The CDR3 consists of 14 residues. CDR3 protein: CASSWGQGPYEQYF. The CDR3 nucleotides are TGTGCCAGCAGTTGGGGACAGGGGCCCTACGAGCAGTACTTC.

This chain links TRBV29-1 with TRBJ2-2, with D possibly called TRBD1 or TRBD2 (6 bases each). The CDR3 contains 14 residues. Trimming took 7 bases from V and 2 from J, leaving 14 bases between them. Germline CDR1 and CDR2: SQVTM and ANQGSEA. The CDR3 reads CSALRGVNTGELFF. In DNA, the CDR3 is TGCAGCGCCCTAAGGGGGGTTAACACCGGGGAGCTGTTTTTT.

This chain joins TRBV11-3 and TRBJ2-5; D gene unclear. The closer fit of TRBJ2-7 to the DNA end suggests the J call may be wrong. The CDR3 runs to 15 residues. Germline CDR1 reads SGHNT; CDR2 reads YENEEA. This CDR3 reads CASSLGSIGCGEQYF. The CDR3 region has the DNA TGTGCCAGCAGCTTAGGGTCTATAGGGTGCGGCGAGCAGTACTTC.

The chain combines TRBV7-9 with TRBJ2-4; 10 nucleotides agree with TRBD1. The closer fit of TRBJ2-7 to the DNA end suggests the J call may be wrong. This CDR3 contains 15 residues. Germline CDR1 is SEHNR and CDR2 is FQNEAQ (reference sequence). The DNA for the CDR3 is TGTGCCAGCAGCCCCCAGGGACAGGGGACAGCCGAGCAGTACTTC. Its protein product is CASSPQGQGTAEQYF.

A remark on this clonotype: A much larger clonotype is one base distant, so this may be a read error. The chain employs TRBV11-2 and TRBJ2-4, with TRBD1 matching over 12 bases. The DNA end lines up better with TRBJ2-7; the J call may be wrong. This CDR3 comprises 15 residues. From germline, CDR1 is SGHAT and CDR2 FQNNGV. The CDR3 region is CASSLGTGGWYEQYF. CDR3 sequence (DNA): TGTGCCAGCAGCCTCGGGACAGGGGGCTGGTACGAGCAGTACTTC.

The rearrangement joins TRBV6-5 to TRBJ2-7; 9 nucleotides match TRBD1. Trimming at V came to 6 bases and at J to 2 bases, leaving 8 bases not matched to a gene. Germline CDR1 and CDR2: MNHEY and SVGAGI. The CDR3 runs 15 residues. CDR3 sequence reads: CASRDGTGKTYEQYF. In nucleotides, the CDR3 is TGTGCCAGCAGAGACGGGACAGGGAAAACCTACGAGCAGTACTTC.

The DNA for the CDR3 is TGTGCCAGCACCGACAGGGTTGACACTGAAGCTTTCTTT. Translated: CASTDRVDTEAFF. V usage is TRBV12-3 or TRBV12-4 and J usage is TRBJ1-1; TRBD1 matches at 7 bases. V was clipped by 7 bases and J by 3 bases; unmatched bases: 5. CDR3 length equals 13 residues.

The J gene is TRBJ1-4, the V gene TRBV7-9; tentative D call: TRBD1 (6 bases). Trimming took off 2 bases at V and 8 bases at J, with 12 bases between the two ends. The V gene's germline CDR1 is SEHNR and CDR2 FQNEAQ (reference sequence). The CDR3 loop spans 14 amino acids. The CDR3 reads CASSLQGLREKLFF. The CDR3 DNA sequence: TGTGCCAGCAGCTTACAGGGGCTAAGAGAAAAACTGTTTTTT. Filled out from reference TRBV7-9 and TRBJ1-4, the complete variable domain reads DTGVSQNPRHKITKRGQNVTFRCDPISEHNRLYWYRQTLGQGPEFLTYFQNEAQLEKSRLLSDRFSAERPKGSFSTLEIQRTEQGDSAMYLCASSLQGLREKLFFGSGTQLSVL.

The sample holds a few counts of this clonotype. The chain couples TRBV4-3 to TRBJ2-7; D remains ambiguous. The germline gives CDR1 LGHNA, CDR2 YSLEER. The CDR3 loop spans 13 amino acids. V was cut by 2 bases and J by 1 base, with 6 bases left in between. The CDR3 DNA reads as TGCGCCAGCAGCCAATCAGCGTCCTACGAGCAGTACTTC. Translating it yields CASSQSASYEQYF.

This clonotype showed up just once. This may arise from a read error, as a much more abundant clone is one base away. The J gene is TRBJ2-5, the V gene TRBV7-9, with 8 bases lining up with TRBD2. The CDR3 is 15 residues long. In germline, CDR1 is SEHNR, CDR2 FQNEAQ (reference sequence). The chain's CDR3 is CASSSSGGGKETPYF. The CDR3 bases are TGTGCCAGCAGCTCCAGCGGGGGTGGTAAAGAGACCCCGTACTTC.

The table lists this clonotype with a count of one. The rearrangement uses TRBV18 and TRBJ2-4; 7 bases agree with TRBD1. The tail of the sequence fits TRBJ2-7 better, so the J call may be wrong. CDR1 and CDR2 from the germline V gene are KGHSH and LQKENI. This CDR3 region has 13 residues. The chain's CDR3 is CASSADRIHEQYF. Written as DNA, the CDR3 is TGTGCCAGCTCAGCGGACAGGATCCACGAGCAGTACTTC.

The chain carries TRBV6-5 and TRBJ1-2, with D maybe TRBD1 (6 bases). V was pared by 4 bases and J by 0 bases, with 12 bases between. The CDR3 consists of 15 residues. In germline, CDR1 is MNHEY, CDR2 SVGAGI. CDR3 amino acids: CASSLSGGSNYGYTF. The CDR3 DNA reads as TGTGCCAGCAGTTTAAGCGGGGGCTCTAACTATGGCTACACCTTC.

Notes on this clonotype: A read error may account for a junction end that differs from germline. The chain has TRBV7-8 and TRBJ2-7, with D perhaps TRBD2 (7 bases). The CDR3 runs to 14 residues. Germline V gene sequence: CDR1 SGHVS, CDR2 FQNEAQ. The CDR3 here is CACSQQGTTYEQYF. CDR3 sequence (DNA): TGTGCCTGCAGCCAGCAGGGGACTACCTACGAGCAGTACTTC. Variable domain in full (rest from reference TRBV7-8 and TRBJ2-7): GAGVSQSPRYKVAKRGQDVALRCDPISGHVSLFWYQQALGQGPEFLTYFQNEAQLDKSGLPSDRFFAERPEGSVSTLKIQRTQQEDSAVYLCACSQQGTTYEQYFGPGTRLTVT.

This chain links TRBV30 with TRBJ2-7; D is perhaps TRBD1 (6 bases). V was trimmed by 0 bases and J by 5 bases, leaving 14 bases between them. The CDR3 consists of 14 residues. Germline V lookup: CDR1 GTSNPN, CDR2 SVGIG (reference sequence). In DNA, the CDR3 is TGTGCCTGGAGTGTAAAGGGGACAAACCACGAGCAGTACTTC. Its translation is CAWSVKGTNHEQYF.

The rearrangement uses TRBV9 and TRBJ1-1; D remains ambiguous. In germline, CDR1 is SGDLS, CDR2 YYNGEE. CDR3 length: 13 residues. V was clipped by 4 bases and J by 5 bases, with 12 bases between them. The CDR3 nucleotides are TGTGCCAGCAGCCAAGGGTTATTGACTGAAGCTTTCTTT. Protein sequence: CASSQGLLTEAFF.

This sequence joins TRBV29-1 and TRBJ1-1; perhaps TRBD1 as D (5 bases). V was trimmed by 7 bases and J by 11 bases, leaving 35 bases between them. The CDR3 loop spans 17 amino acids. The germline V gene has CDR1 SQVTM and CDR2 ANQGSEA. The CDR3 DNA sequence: TGCAGCGCTTGGGTGGGGAGTAGAACGTTGCTCCGAGGGGTCGCTTTCTTT. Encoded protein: CSAWVGSRTLLRGVAFF.

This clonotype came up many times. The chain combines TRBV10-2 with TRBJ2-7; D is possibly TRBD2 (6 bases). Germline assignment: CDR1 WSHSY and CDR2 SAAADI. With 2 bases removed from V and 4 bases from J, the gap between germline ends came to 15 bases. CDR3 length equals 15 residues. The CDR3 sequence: CASSEPLGLSYEQYF. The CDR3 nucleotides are TGCGCCAGCAGTGAGCCATTGGGACTTTCTTACGAGCAGTACTTC.

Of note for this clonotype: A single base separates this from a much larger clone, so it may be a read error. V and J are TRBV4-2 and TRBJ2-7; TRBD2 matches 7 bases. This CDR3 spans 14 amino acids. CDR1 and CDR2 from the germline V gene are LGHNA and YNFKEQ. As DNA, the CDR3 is TGTGCCAGCAACCAAACGGGTAGCGGGTACGAGCAGTACTTC. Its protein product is CASNQTGSGYEQYF.

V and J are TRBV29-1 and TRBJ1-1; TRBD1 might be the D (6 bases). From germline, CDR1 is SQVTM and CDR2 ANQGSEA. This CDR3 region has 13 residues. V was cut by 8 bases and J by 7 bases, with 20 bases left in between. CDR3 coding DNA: TGCAGCACTCCCGGGGGCCGGCCCAATGAAGCTTTCTTT. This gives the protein CSTPGGRPNEAFF.

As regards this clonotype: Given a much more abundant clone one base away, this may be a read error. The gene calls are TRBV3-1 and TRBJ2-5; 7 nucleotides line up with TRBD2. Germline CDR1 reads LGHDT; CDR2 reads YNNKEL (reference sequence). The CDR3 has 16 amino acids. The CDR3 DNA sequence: TGTGCCAGCATCCAATATCAATCGAGCGGGGAAGAGACCCAGTACTTC. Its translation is CASIQYQSSGEETQYF.

The CDR3 DNA sequence: TGCGCCAGCAGCCGCCGCGGGGGGACCCTTCAAGAGACCCAGTACTTC. Translating gives CASSRRGGTLQETQYF. The chain recombines TRBV5-1 with TRBJ2-5, with 8 bases that match TRBD2. CDR1 is SGHRS and CDR2 is YFSETQ in the germline V gene. This CDR3 contains 16 residues. V trimming: 4 bases; J trimming: 2 bases; junction bases outside the gene matches: 10.

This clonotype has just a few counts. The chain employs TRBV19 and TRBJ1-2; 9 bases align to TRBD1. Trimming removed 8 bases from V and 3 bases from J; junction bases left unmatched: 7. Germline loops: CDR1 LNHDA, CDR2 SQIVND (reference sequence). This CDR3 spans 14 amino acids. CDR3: CASGNRDRDYGYTF. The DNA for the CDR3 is TGTGCCAGTGGGAACCGGGACAGGGACTATGGCTACACCTTC. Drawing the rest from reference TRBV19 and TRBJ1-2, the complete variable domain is DGGITQSPKYLFRKEGQNVTLSCEQNLNHDAMYWYRQDPGQGLRLIYYSQIVNDFQKGDIAEGYSVSREKKESFPLTVTSAQKNPTAFYLCASGNRDRDYGYTFGSGTRLTVV.